These T cell receptor beta chains were read from a single sample in a study of T cells after yellow fever vaccination. TCRdb re-analysed the 5' RACE reads in MiXCR, keeping a single row per CDR3 protein. The sample includes just over 250,000 distinct CDR3 sequences, roughly 4.8% of them seen just once. Source: CD4+ T cells sorted from PBMCs, taken on the day of the yellow fever booster vaccination. All receptors derive from a man aged 18 to 35 who received the YFV17D yellow fever vaccine. Both conserved end residues are part of each CDR3. A D gene is named only where the DNA matches it firmly. Expanded clones get a size class; other rows say once, few or many, or leave the size out.

v_gene	abundance	j_gene	d_gene	CDR3aa	CDR3nt
TRBV30	many	TRBJ2-7	.	CAWRSGTVSYEQYF	TGTGCCTGGAGATCCGGGACGGTCTCCTACGAGCAGTACTTC
TRBV29-1	many	TRBJ1-1	TRBD1	CSAPPQGASNTEAFF	TGCAGCGCGCCCCCACAGGGGGCCTCGAACACTGAAGCTTTCTTT
TRBV3-1	many	TRBJ2-7	.	CASSLRTTASYEQYF	TGTGCCAGCAGCCTCCGGACTACCGCCTCCTACGAGCAGTACTTC
TRBV20-1	many	TRBJ1-5	.	CSALLYRDQPQHF	TGCAGTGCCCTCCTATATCGGGATCAGCCCCAGCATTTT
TRBV5-1	few	TRBJ2-3	TRBD2	CASSLPGGSTDTQYF	TGCGCCAGCAGCTTGCCGGGGGGAAGCACAGATACGCAGTATTTT
TRBV7-2	.	TRBJ2-6	TRBD1	CASSSYRGAGANVLTF	TGTGCCAGCAGCTCATACAGGGGGGCTGGGGCCAACGTCCTGACTTTC
TRBV5-1	.	TRBJ2-1	.	CASSLAEGYEQFF	TGCGCCAGCAGCTTGGCCGAGGGGTACGAGCAGTTCTTC
TRBV7-2	many	TRBJ1-4	.	CASSSWVNEKLFF	TGTGCCAGCAGCTCCTGGGTAAATGAAAAACTGTTTTTT
TRBV4-1	many	TRBJ1-5	.	CASSQGGAGNQPQHF	TGCGCCAGCAGCCAAGGTGGGGCAGGAAATCAGCCCCAGCATTTT
TRBV5-1	.	TRBJ2-2	TRBD2	CASSLAGGDYTGELFF	TGCGCCAGCAGCTTGGCCGGGGGGGACTACACCGGGGAGCTGTTTTTT
TRBV12-3/TRBV12-4	.	TRBJ1-4	.	CASSFGRMFTEKLFF	TGTGCCAGCAGTTTCGGACGGATGTTCACTGAAAAACTGTTTTTT